This T cell receptor beta chain was sequenced in a study of blood T cell repertoires in COVID-19. Overall study: Acute and convalescent COVID-19 samples came from the United States, Italy and Spain. T cells, B-cell-depleted T cells, or PBMCs provided the cDNA or gDNA that served as material.

V lost 6 bases and J 4 bases, leaving 19 bases between the germline ends. Germline values: CDR1 MNHEY, CDR2 SMNVEV (reference sequence). There are 15 residues in the CDR3. Per the study methods: Amplification with reference gene primers provided the estimates of nucleated cell counts. The protocol was immunoSEQ multiplex PCR, while the TCRdb copy is restricted to in-frame clones and leaves out a portion. The DNA gave D and trimming, while V, J and clone size come from that table. The table shows 150,000 to 200,000 clones, with about nine tenths occurring only once. The rearrangement uses TRBV27 and TRBJ2-7; D perhaps matches TRBD2 (7 bases). The receptor was derived from a man between 18 and 35 years old with acute or convalescent COVID-19. Source material: peripheral blood. The CDR3 nucleotides are TGTGCCAGCAGCCGCCAGGAGGGGGGAGGGTACGAGCAGTACTTC. This encodes CASSRQEGGGYEQYF.